What follows are 11 T cell receptor beta chains derived from one specimen sequenced in a study of early T cells in non-severe SARS-CoV-2 infection (dated by TCRdb to about 2021). The method behind the library was 5' RACE. The run used a NextSeq 500. TCRdb applied fastp at Q25 and MiXCR to the public reads, then kept only in-frame beta chains. Identical CDR3 protein sequences are pooled into one entry, listed with their most common genes and DNA. This sample comprises 75,000 to 95,000 distinct CDR3 sequences, around 17% of them detected only once. Together, the top ten hold about 4.7% of the sample. The sequenced sample was whole blood, obtained at baseline. The origin of the receptors is an adult who was a healthcare worker with PCR-confirmed SARS-CoV-2 infection or an uninfected control (not recorded which).

The gene calls are TRBV10-3 and TRBJ2-2; D gene ambiguous. Trimming left V 2 bases short and J 7 bases short, with 8 bases between. The CDR3 spans 13 residues. Per germline, CDR1 ENHRY and CDR2 SYGVKD. The DNA of the CDR3 is TGTGCCATCAGTGAGATTCCGGGCGGGGAGCTGTTTTTT. It encodes CAISEIPGGELFF.

The rearrangement joins TRBV7-9 to TRBJ2-7; the D gene is possibly TRBD1 (5 bases). CDR3 length: 14 residues. The germline V gene encodes CDR1 SEHNR and CDR2 FQNEAQ (reference sequence). V shed 4 bases and J shed 5 bases, with 15 bases lying between them. The chain's CDR3 is CASSSAGNSNEQYF. The CDR3 DNA reads TGTGCCAGCAGCTCCGCAGGGAATTCGAACGAGCAGTACTTC.

The chain uses TRBV30 and TRBJ2-4; D unclear. Germline-derived CDR1 and CDR2 are GTSNPN and SVGIG (reference sequence). The CDR3 contains 13 residues. Trimming shortened V by 1 base and J by 0 bases, and 4 bases separated the two germline ends. The CDR3 here is CAWSGLAKNIQYF. CDR3 DNA: TGTGCCTGGAGTGGACTAGCCAAAAACATTCAGTACTTC.

The rearrangement joins TRBV30 to TRBJ2-2; 8 positions agree with TRBD1. From germline, CDR1 is GTSNPN and CDR2 SVGIG (reference sequence). The J segment lost 6 bases and the V segment lost 0 bases, leaving 18 bases of the junction unmatched. CDR3 length equals 19 residues. CDR3 nucleotide sequence: TGTGCCTGGAGTGTATTAGGGCCAGGACAGGGATTAGTCGCCGGGGAGCTGTTTTTT. Its translation is CAWSVLGPGQGLVAGELFF.

The V gene is TRBV29-1, the J gene TRBJ2-5, with D perhaps matching TRBD1 (6 bases). CDR1 and CDR2 from the germline V gene are SQVTM and ANQGSEA. The CDR3 consists of 15 residues. V gave up 4 bases and J gave up 5 bases, with 20 bases separating them. The CDR3 is CSVVDGPRTGETQYF. CDR3 bases: TGCAGCGTTGTGGACGGACCCCGTACAGGGGAGACCCAGTACTTC.

V and J are TRBV7-8 and TRBJ2-5; 9 nucleotides agree with TRBD1. Looked up from germline, CDR1 is SGHVS and CDR2 is FQNEAQ. This CDR3 has 16 residues. J was trimmed by 5 bases and V by 8 bases; bases with no gene match: 15. The CDR3 is CASSLRLGTGLETQYF. Written as DNA, the CDR3 is TGTGCCAGCTCCCTTAGGCTCGGGACAGGGCTGGAGACCCAGTACTTC.

The chain has TRBV12-3 or TRBV12-4 and TRBJ2-7; 7 bases fit TRBD1. J gave up 7 bases and V 5 bases, and 11 bases lay outside the gene matches. This CDR3 contains 14 residues. CDR3 sequence reads: CASSPTGNLYEQYF. The CDR3 nucleotides read TGTGCCAGCAGTCCGACAGGGAACCTGTATGAGCAGTACTTC.

This clonotype was seen ten or more times. V is TRBV5-1 and J is TRBJ1-2; the D gene is possibly TRBD1 (5 bases). This CDR3 contains 13 residues. V lost 1 base and J 5 bases, leaving 9 bases between the germline ends. CDR1 is SGHRS, CDR2 YFSETQ, per germline. CDR3 DNA: TGCGCCAGCAGCTTGTCAGGGCTTTATGGCTACACCTTC. This encodes CASSLSGLYGYTF.

This clonotype was seen a few times. The rearrangement links TRBV28 to TRBJ2-7; D possibly matches TRBD1 or TRBD2 (5 bases each). The V gene lost 1 base and the J gene lost 1 base, with 11 bases spanning the gap. The CDR3 contains 15 residues. Per the germline V gene, CDR1 is MDHEN and CDR2 is SYDVKM. The CDR3 spells CASSLSPGRSYEQYF. DNA for the CDR3: TGTGCCAGCAGTTTATCCCCGGGGCGTTCCTACGAGCAGTACTTC.

This clonotype was seen a handful of times. The V gene is TRBV12-3 or TRBV12-4, the J gene TRBJ2-7; 9 nucleotides agree with TRBD1. The length of the CDR3 is 13 residues. The V segment lost 8 bases and the J segment 5 bases; nucleotides outside the gene matches: 7. The CDR3 sequence: CASGSGQGHEQYF. CDR3 sequence (DNA): TGTGCCAGCGGGTCAGGACAGGGGCACGAGCAGTACTTC.

This sequence joins TRBV10-3 and TRBJ2-1; the match to TRBD2 covers 9 bases. Trimming removed 4 bases from V and 4 bases from J; junction bases left unmatched: 17. CDR1 is ENHRY and CDR2 is SYGVKD in the germline V gene. This CDR3 region has 19 residues. The CDR3 sequence: CAISGQGTSSHQIYNEQFF. The CDR3 nucleotides read TGTGCCATCAGTGGGCAGGGGACTAGCTCACATCAAATTTACAATGAGCAGTTCTTC.